The sequence of this TCR beta chain was determined in a study of T cell repertoires in cytomegalovirus infection. Study context: CMV epitopes used comprised recently identified HLA-C-restricted ones and well-studied HLA-B-restricted ones.

With regard to this clonotype: Its antigen is not identified.

TCRdb itself ran the reads through MiXCR, one entry per CDR3 protein. The top ten clones hold less than 15% of a sample with 650,000 to 850,000 distinct CDR3 sequences, about 27% of them seen once. Germline values: CDR1 MGHRA, CDR2 YSYEKL. Unmatched junction bases numbered 8, after V lost 6 bases and J lost 6 bases. This CDR3 spans 14 amino acids. This TCR came from a human donor in good health (CMV status not recorded). Some clones in this sample may be carry-over from other donors' samples. This specimen was cultured CD8+ T cells from PBMCs, taken from culture after CMV antigen stimulation. The rearrangement joins TRBV4-1 to TRBJ1-1; 9 nucleotides line up with TRBD1. CDR3 sequence: CASRPDRGTPEAFF. Written as DNA, the CDR3 is TGCGCCAGCAGACCCGACAGGGGGACGCCTGAAGCTTTCTTT.